The rows below give T cell receptor beta chains drawn from one sample of a study of Ad26.COV2.S vaccination and SARS-CoV-2 variants. The method was immunoSEQ multiplex PCR; TCRdb's version includes in-frame clones alone and lacks a portion of them. The table includes around 300,000 clones, 88% detected once. The input for sequencing was peripheral blood, taken in a trial of Ad26.COV2.S vaccine versus placebo. These receptors were obtained from a person between 18 and 65 years old who received the Ad26.COV2.S COVID-19 vaccine or a placebo. Each CDR3 is given with its conserved first and last residue. The D gene is left open where the match is weak. Clone size is given for some rows only: seen once, a few or many times, or a class if the clone is expanded.

>NA|TRBV15|TRBJ2-7|few
TGTGCCACCAGCAGCTCGGACGCCTCCGTGGGCCTCGGCTACGAGCAGTACTTC
CATSSSDASVGLGYEQYF
>TRBD1|TRBV7-9|TRBJ1-1|NA
TGTGCCAGCAGCTTACAGGGGGCGAAGACTGAAGCTTTCTTT
CASSLQGAKTEAFF
>NA|TRBV6-2/TRBV6-3|TRBJ2-1|NA
TGTGCCAGCAGTTTAGCTACGACCCGATACAATGAGCAGTTCTTC
CASSLATTRYNEQFF
>TRBD1|TRBV19|TRBJ2-2|NA
TGTGCCACCCAACAGGGGACAGGCTTAGGTACAGGGGAGCTGTTTTTT
CATQQGTGLGTGELFF
>TRBD1|TRBV6-5|TRBJ1-2|NA
TGTGCCAGCAGCCTGCCTCCGGGACAGAATTATGGCTACACCTTC
CASSLPPGQNYGYTF
>TRBD1|TRBV28|TRBJ2-7|few
TGTGCCAGCAGTCATACAGGGGCCTACGAGCAGTACTTC
CASSHTGAYEQYF
>TRBD1|TRBV7-2|TRBJ2-1|NA
TGTGCCAGCAGCTCGATGATTGACAGGGTAAATGAGCAGTTCTTC
CASSSMIDRVNEQFF
>NA|TRBV13|TRBJ1-2|NA
TGTGCCAGCAGCCCCGGAGCCCTATTAGCTAACTATGGCTACACCTTC
CASSPGALLANYGYTF
>TRBD1|TRBV12-3/TRBV12-4|TRBJ1-1|few
TGTGCCAGCAGTCCGGACAGGACTGAAGCTTTCTTT
CASSPDRTEAFF
>TRBD1|TRBV15|TRBJ1-2|NA
TGTGCCACCAGCAGAGATATGGCACAGGGGTTTGGCTACACCTTC
CATSRDMAQGFGYTF
>NA|TRBV5-1|TRBJ2-7|NA
TGCGCCAGCAGCCCGGAAGCCAGGGGTCTACCCTACGAGCAGTACTTC
CASSPEARGLPYEQYF
>TRBD1|TRBV29-1|TRBJ2-1|NA
TGCAACGTAAGGTCATTCAACAGGGGTAATGAGCAGTTCTTC
CNVRSFNRGNEQFF
>TRBD1|TRBV7-9|TRBJ1-1|NA
TGTGCCAGCAGCTTGGGGACAGGCGGGAACACTGAAGCTTTCTTT
CASSLGTGGNTEAFF
>TRBD2|TRBV11-2|TRBJ2-3|NA
TGTGCCAGCAGCCCCTTGGGACTAGCGGGAGCTATAGATACGCAGTATTTT
CASSPLGLAGAIDTQYF
>TRBD2|TRBV19|TRBJ2-1|many
TGTGCCAGTAGTATAGGACGGACTAGCAATGGGAGGGTATTCCATGAGCAGTTCTTC
CASSIGRTSNGRVFHEQFF
>NA|TRBV6-1|TRBJ1-5|NA
TGTGCCAGCAGTGAATCAGCGGCGTATAGCAATCAGCCCCAGCATTTT
CASSESAAYSNQPQHF
>NA|TRBV10-3|TRBJ1-5|NA
TGTGCCATCAGCCCGGAGGGGCTGGCATTTGGCAATCAGCCCCAGCATTTT
CAISPEGLAFGNQPQHF
>NA|TRBV6-2/TRBV6-3|TRBJ2-5|NA
TGTGCCAGCAGTTACGCGCGGGGGCGCGTGAAGGAGACCCAGTACTTC
CASSYARGRVKETQYF
>NA|TRBV4-1|TRBJ1-2|once
TGCGCCAGCAGCCAAGAGCAGGACTTTGGGGATGGCTACACCTTC
CASSQEQDFGDGYTF
>NA|TRBV7-3|TRBJ2-1|NA
TGTGCCAGCAGCCTCGGTACCTTAAGCTCCTACAATGAGCAGTTCTTC
CASSLGTLSSYNEQFF
>NA|TRBV5-4|TRBJ2-2|NA
TGTGCCAGCAGCTTGAGCAGGGCCACCGGGGAGCTGTTTTTT
CASSLSRATGELFF
>TRBD1|TRBV30|TRBJ2-3|NA
TGTGCCTGGTTATCTTTCGGGACAGAACTCACAGATACGCAGTATTTT
CAWLSFGTELTDTQYF
>NA|TRBV5-1|TRBJ2-1|NA
TGCGCCAGCAGCTTGGAGCTTGCTAGCGTTGGGGAGCAGTTCTTC
CASSLELASVGEQFF
>TRBD1|TRBV7-6|TRBJ1-3|NA
TGTGCCAGCAGCTCGAGACTAGACAGGGCCCATGGAAACACCATATATTTT
CASSSRLDRAHGNTIYF
>TRBD1|TRBV5-1|TRBJ1-1|NA
TGCGCCAGCAGCATTGGACAGGGGCCTGAAGCTTTCTTT
CASSIGQGPEAFF
>NA|TRBV7-2|TRBJ2-2|once
TGTGCCAGCAGCTTAGCGTGGGGGCTGGCCGGGGAGCTGTTTTTT
CASSLAWGLAGELFF
>TRBD1|TRBV3-1/TRBV3-2|TRBJ1-5|NA
TGTGCCAGCAGCCAAGAAGGTACAGGGGGCGGTCAGCCCCAGCATTTT
CASSQEGTGGGQPQHF
>NA|TRBV6-5|TRBJ1-1|NA
TGTGCCAGCAGTTATCGGGACACGAACACTGAAGCTTTCTTT
CASSYRDTNTEAFF
>NA|TRBV9|TRBJ2-1|NA
TGTGCCAGCAGCGTAGGCCCTGGAGGGGAGCAGTTCTTC
CASSVGPGGEQFF
>NA|TRBV13|TRBJ1-1|NA
TGTGCCAGCAGCTTAGGCAGGCCGAGGGGTGAAGCTTTCTTT
CASSLGRPRGEAFF
>NA|TRBV12-3/TRBV12-4|TRBJ2-7|NA
TGTGCCAGCAGTCCAAGACACTACGAGCAGTACTTC
CASSPRHYEQYF
>NA|TRBV21-1|TRBJ2-2|NA
TGTGCCAGCAGCACGTGGGAGGGACTAGCGGGAGTCCCGGCGAACACCGGGGAGCTGTTTTTT
CASSTWEGLAGVPANTGELFF
>NA|TRBV6-5|TRBJ2-1|NA
TGTGCCAGCAGTTACTCGGACTATTCCGCGGACTATGAGCAGTTCTTC
CASSYSDYSADYEQFF
>NA|TRBV18|TRBJ2-5|NA
TGTGCCAGCTCGCCCGCCGTGGGGGGAGAGACCCAGTACTTC
CASSPAVGGETQYF
>TRBD1|TRBV6-4|TRBJ2-5|NA
TGTGCCAGCATAACAGGGGGGACCCAGTACTTC
CASITGGTQYF
>NA|TRBV19|TRBJ1-5|NA
TGTGCCAGTAAGTTCAGAGATAATCAGCCCCAGCATTTT
CASKFRDNQPQHF
>NA|TRBV4-1|TRBJ1-5|NA
TGCGCCAGCAGCCAAGATGGGGGACGGCAAGGTCAGCCCCAGCATTTT
CASSQDGGRQGQPQHF
>NA|TRBV5-1|TRBJ1-4|NA
TGCGCCAGCAGCTTGTGGGGTGGAAATGAAAAACTGTTTTTT
CASSLWGGNEKLFF
>NA|TRBV9|TRBJ1-2|NA
TGTGCCAGCAGCGCCACCCCATTAGGCCAGCCCAACTATGGCTACACCTTC
CASSATPLGQPNYGYTF
>TRBD1|TRBV28|TRBJ1-5|NA
TGTGCCAGCAGTCTAACGCTCCAGGGGGCCAGCAATCAGCCCCAGCATTTT
CASSLTLQGASNQPQHF
>NA|TRBV18|TRBJ1-1|NA
TGTGCCAGCTCACCAAAAGGGTGGCACACTGAAGCTTTCTTT
CASSPKGWHTEAFF
>NA|TRBV5-4|TRBJ2-7|NA
TGTGCCAGCAGCCCTACTGCCAAGGGTGGCTACGAGCAGTACTTC
CASSPTAKGGYEQYF
>TRBD2|TRBV28|TRBJ2-1|NA
TGTTCCGGGGCGGACCCCGGGACTAGTGACCTTATCCGGGGCTCCTACAATGAGCAGTTCTTC
CSGADPGTSDLIRGSYNEQFF
>NA|TRBV11-2|TRBJ2-1|once
TGTGCCAGCAGCTTAGAGTTCGGCGTCTACAATGAGCAGTTCTTC
CASSLEFGVYNEQFF
>TRBD1|TRBV5-1|TRBJ2-7|few
TGCGCCAGCAGGGCCGGGACAGGGGTATACGAGCAGTACTTC
CASRAGTGVYEQYF
>NA|TRBV19|TRBJ1-5|NA
TGTGCCAGTAGTATAGAGGAGGGGTGGCAAGGGGCCCAGCATTTT
CASSIEEGWQGAQHF
>NA|TRBV15|TRBJ1-1|NA
TGTGCCACCAGCAGAGATATAGGGAGACGGATCACTGAAGCTTTCTTT
CATSRDIGRRITEAFF
>NA|TRBV7-2|TRBJ1-6|NA
TGTGCCAGCAGCCCCGCACGTAATTCACCCCTCCACTTT
CASSPARNSPLHF
>NA|TRBV6-1|TRBJ1-5|NA
TGTGCCAGCAGTGAGGATCCTTACGATCAGCCCCAGCATTTT
CASSEDPYDQPQHF
>TRBD1|TRBV27|TRBJ2-7|NA
TGTGCCACCGCTATAGGGACAGGACTAACCTACGAGCAGTACTTC
CATAIGTGLTYEQYF
>NA|TRBV5-1|TRBJ2-7|NA
TGCGCCAGCAGCTTACAGGGTTACGAGCAGTACTTC
CASSLQGYEQYF
>NA|TRBV7-9|TRBJ1-6|few
TGTGCCAGCAGCTTAGCGCTGCGTAATTCACCCCTCCACTTT
CASSLALRNSPLHF
>NA|TRBV5-8|TRBJ1-1|NA
TGTGCCAGCAGCCGTGCAGCCTCGAACACTGAAGCTTTCTTT
CASSRAASNTEAFF
>NA|TRBV6-5|TRBJ2-7|NA
TGTGCCAGCATCCATGAATGGGGCAGGGCGGGCGAGCAGTACTTC
CASIHEWGRAGEQYF
>NA|TRBV4-2|TRBJ2-1|NA
TGTGCCAGCAGCCAAGATCGGCGGACTGATCAGAGGCAGTTCTTC
CASSQDRRTDQRQFF